A single sample is the source of the 10 T cell receptor beta chains below, sequenced in a study of shared clonotypes between healthy human individuals. Here immunoSEQ multiplex PCR was the method, and the copy in TCRdb shows in-frame clones only, minus some. The sample includes around 580,000 clones, roughly 98% seen only once; the top ten take 0.3%. The naive CD8 population came from CD45RO-negative cells selected for CCR7, without terminally differentiated effector memory CD45RA+ cells. Sequenced material: naive CD8+ T cells sorted from blood. Receptors were obtained from a man between 25 and 39 years old in good health.

The chain combines TRBV7-9 with TRBJ2-7; 10 bases map to TRBD1. The trim removed 2 bases at V and 3 bases at J, leaving 7 bases unmatched. Germline-derived CDR1 and CDR2 are SEHNR and FQNEAQ (reference sequence). The CDR3 runs to 16 residues. Here the CDR3 reads CASSLPSGQGRYEQYF. The CDR3 DNA sequence: TGTGCCAGCAGCTTACCCTCGGGACAGGGGCGCTACGAGCAGTACTTC.

The genes are TRBV20-1 and TRBJ2-2; no definite D call. Per the germline V gene, CDR1 is DFQATT and CDR2 is SNEGSKA (reference sequence). V was clipped by 5 bases and J by 6 bases, with 7 bases between them. The CDR3 extends over 11 amino acids. CDR3 in amino acids: CSAPVPGELFF. DNA for the CDR3: TGCAGTGCTCCAGTACCCGGGGAGCTGTTTTTT.

Notes on this clone: The sample carries other DNA sequences with the same CDR3. J is TRBJ2-7 and V is TRBV27, with D perhaps matching TRBD1 (6 bases). V dropped 6 bases and J dropped 1 base, with 7 bases sitting between them. Germline values: CDR1 MNHEY, CDR2 SMNVEV (reference sequence). The CDR3 runs 12 residues. CDR3 nucleotide sequence: TGTGCCAGCAGAACAGGGTCCTACGAGCAGTACTTC. Residues: CASRTGSYEQYF.

This rearrangement joins TRBV13 to TRBJ2-7; a weak D match, TRBD2 (6 bases). Germline-derived CDR1 and CDR2 are PRHDT and FYEKMQ (reference sequence). The CDR3 totals 13 residues. The V gene lost 3 bases and the J gene lost 3 bases, with 9 bases spanning the gap. DNA of the CDR3: TGTGCCAGCAGCTTCCCGGGACTCTACGAGCAGTACTTC. Translating gives CASSFPGLYEQYF. Full variable domain (outside the CDR3, taken from reference TRBV13 and TRBJ2-7): AAGVIQSPRHLIKEKRETATLKCYPIPRHDTVYWYQQGPGQDPQFLISFYEKMQSDKGSIPDRFSAQQFSDYHSELNMSSLELGDSALYFCASSFPGLYEQYFGPGTRLTVT.

The chain joins TRBV6-5 to TRBJ1-5; weak D call: TRBD1 (6 bases). Germline V gene data show CDR1 as MNHEY and CDR2 as SVGAGI. The CDR3 totals 16 residues. V was trimmed by 4 bases and J by 2 bases, leaving 15 bases between them. In DNA form, the CDR3 reads TGTGCCAGCAGTTCGGACTTTCCAGGGGGCAATCAGCCCCAGCATTTT. Translated, it gives CASSSDFPGGNQPQHF.

The rearrangement uses TRBV4-2 and TRBJ2-7; the D gene is possibly TRBD2 (6 bases). The CDR3 loop spans 16 amino acids. V was pared by 1 base and J by 0 bases, with 13 bases between. Germline lookup yields CDR1 LGHNA and CDR2 YNFKEQ. CDR3 protein: CASSQAVLASSYEQYF. CDR3 in DNA: TGTGCCAGCAGCCAAGCCGTTCTAGCGAGCTCCTACGAGCAGTACTTC.

The chain combines TRBV4-3 with TRBJ2-7; D is perhaps TRBD2 (5 bases). With 4 bases removed from V and 7 bases from J, the gap between germline ends came to 20 bases. This CDR3 contains 15 residues. Germline values: CDR1 LGHNA, CDR2 YSLEER. CDR3 protein: CASSPGWNLRGEQYF. For the CDR3, the DNA is TGCGCCAGCAGCCCCGGGTGGAACCTACGGGGAGAGCAGTACTTC.

This clone is a singleton in its sample. This chain joins TRBV7-9 and TRBJ2-5, with 9 bases matching TRBD2. The trim removed 3 bases at V and 3 bases at J, leaving 14 bases unmatched. The CDR3 has 18 residues. The germline V gene encodes CDR1 SEHNR and CDR2 FQNEAQ (reference sequence). As DNA, the CDR3 is TGTGCCAGCAGCTTGCCACTAGCGGGCCCCCAGGATAAAGAGACCCAGTACTTC. This translates into CASSLPLAGPQDKETQYF.

CDR3 sequence (DNA): TGTGCCAGCAGTCCCGGACTAGCGGGAGTAATCGAGCAGTACTTC. This sequence encodes CASSPGLAGVIEQYF. The rearrangement links TRBV27 to TRBJ2-7; TRBD2 matches at 13 bases. This CDR3 has 15 residues. The V and J ends lost 5 bases and 6 bases, in that order; junction bases with no gene match: 7. CDR1 and CDR2 from the germline V gene are MNHEY and SMNVEV (reference sequence).

The chain is built from TRBV9 and TRBJ2-7; tentative D call: TRBD2 (6 bases). This CDR3 contains 14 residues. Germline CDR1 and CDR2: SGDLS and YYNGEE. Trimming shortened V by 3 bases and J by 1 base, and 11 bases separated the two germline ends. The CDR3 DNA reads as TGTGCCAGCAGCGACGGAGGGGCTTCCTACGAGCAGTACTTC. Its protein is CASSDGGASYEQYF.